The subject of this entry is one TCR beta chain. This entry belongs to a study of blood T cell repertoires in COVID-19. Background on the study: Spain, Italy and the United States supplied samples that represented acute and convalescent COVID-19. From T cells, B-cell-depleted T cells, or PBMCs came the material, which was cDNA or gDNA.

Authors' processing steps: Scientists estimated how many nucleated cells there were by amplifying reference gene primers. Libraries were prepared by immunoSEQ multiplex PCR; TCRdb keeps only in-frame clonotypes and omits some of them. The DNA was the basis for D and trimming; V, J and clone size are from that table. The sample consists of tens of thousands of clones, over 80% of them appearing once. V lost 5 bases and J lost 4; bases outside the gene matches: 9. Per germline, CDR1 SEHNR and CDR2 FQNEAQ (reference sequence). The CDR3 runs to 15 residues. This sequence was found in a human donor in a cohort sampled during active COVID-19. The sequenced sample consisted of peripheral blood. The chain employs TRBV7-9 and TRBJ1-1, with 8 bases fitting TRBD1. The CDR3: CASSQGQGTVTEAFF. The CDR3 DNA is TGTGCCAGCAGCCAAGGACAGGGAACCGTCACTGAAGCTTTCTTT.